Below are 27 T cell receptor beta chains sequenced from a single sample in a study of blood T cell repertoires in COVID-19 (TCRdb year 2020). The protocol used for the library was the immunoSEQ multiplex PCR assay. The immuneACCESS repertoire file appears here via TCRdb, limited to in-frame rearrangements. These files lack a portion of the clones; in checked studies, under half of the deficit traces to unresolved V genes, and the cause of the others is not known. This sample is represented by roughly 410,000 clones; about 89% of them were singletons. About 1.6% of the sample is held by the ten biggest clonotypes. Sequencing was performed on peripheral blood. The receptors derive from a woman aged 40 to 50 with COVID-19, enrolled during active disease.

V is TRBV5-1 and J is TRBJ1-2; D gene unclear. V lost 1 base, J lost 6 bases, and 10 bases lay in between. The CDR3 is 13 amino acids. Germline V gene data show CDR1 as SGHRS and CDR2 as YFSETQ. In nucleotides, the CDR3 is TGCGCCAGCAGCTTGTCAATCGAGGATGGCTACACCTTC. Its protein is CASSLSIEDGYTF. Full variable domain (remainder filled in from reference TRBV5-1 and TRBJ1-2): KAGVTQTPRYLIKTRGQQVTLSCSPISGHRSVSWYQQTPGQGLQFLFEYFSETQRNKGNFPGRFSGRQFSNSRSEMNVSTLELGDSALYLCASSLSIEDGYTFGSGTRLTVV.

The chain links TRBV29-1 to TRBJ2-7; TRBD2 matches at 11 bases. Trimming at V came to 4 bases and at J to 3 bases, leaving 5 bases not matched to a gene. In germline, CDR1 is SQVTM, CDR2 ANQGSEA. CDR3 length: 14 amino acids. The CDR3 nucleotides read TGCAGCGTTGTTCCCGGGACTAGCGGCTACGAGCAGTACTTC. Its protein is CSVVPGTSGYEQYF.

This chain joins TRBV28 and TRBJ2-1; no definite D call. The V gene lost 8 bases and the J gene lost 0 bases, with 8 bases spanning the gap. The CDR3 has 13 amino acids. Germline CDR1 reads MDHEN; CDR2 reads SYDVKM. CDR3 coding DNA: TGTGCCAGCGTCAGGTTCTCCTACAATGAGCAGTTCTTC. This sequence encodes CASVRFSYNEQFF. The complete variable domain, with remaining parts taken from reference TRBV28 and TRBJ2-1, reads DVKVTQSSRYLVKRTGEKVFLECVQDMDHENMFWYRQDPGLGLRLIYFSYDVKMKEKGDIPEGYSVSREKKERFSLILESASTNQTSMYLCASVRFSYNEQFFGPGTRLTVL.

The chain links TRBV4-2 to TRBJ2-1; D may be TRBD1 (6 bases). The V gene lost 8 bases and the J gene lost 5 bases, with 22 bases spanning the gap. The CDR3 totals 16 residues. The germline gives CDR1 LGHNA, CDR2 YNFKEQ. CDR3 sequence reads: CASSPLGVGANNEQFF. The CDR3 coding sequence is TGTGCCAGCTCCCCGCTGGGGGTGGGGGCGAACAATGAGCAGTTCTTC.

The chain is built from TRBV3-1 (or the pseudogene TRBV3-2) and TRBJ2-1; D perhaps matches TRBD1 (6 bases). Germline V gene lookup returns CDR1 LGHDT and CDR2 YNNKEL (reference sequence). Trimming cost V 2 bases and J 9 bases, with 11 bases left between them. This CDR3 is built from 13 residues. The CDR3 protein is CASSQTGSGEQFF. The CDR3 region has the DNA TGTGCCAGCAGCCAAACAGGGAGTGGTGAGCAGTTCTTC.

This clone has only one observation. CDR3 DNA: TGTGCCAGCAGCTTTGACAGGGGCGGGGAGACCCAGTACTTC. Translation: CASSFDRGGETQYF. The chain employs TRBV5-6 and TRBJ2-5; 8 bases line up with TRBD1. V dropped 2 bases and J dropped 5; count of bases not matched to a gene: 5. This CDR3 comprises 14 residues. The germline V gene has CDR1 SGHDT and CDR2 YYEEEE.

V and J are TRBV7-3 and TRBJ2-7; the D gene is possibly TRBD2 (5 bases). In germline, CDR1 is SGHTA, CDR2 FQGTGA. The CDR3 loop spans 13 amino acids. V lost 4 bases, J lost 3 bases, and 10 bases lay in between. CDR3 amino acids: CASSSGMFYEQYF. Written as DNA, the CDR3 is TGTGCCAGCAGCTCCGGGATGTTCTACGAGCAGTACTTC.

This chain joins TRBV27 and TRBJ1-1; D not resolved. This CDR3 spans 14 amino acids. V lost 5 bases and J 3 bases, leaving 13 bases between the germline ends. Germline CDR1 MNHEY, CDR2 SMNVEV (reference sequence). Here the CDR3 reads CASSEQRRHTEAFF. The CDR3 DNA reads TGTGCCAGCAGTGAACAGAGGAGGCACACTGAAGCTTTCTTT.

This clone was seen just once. The chain joins TRBV28 to TRBJ2-5, with 7 bases lining up with TRBD1. Per the germline V gene, CDR1 is MDHEN and CDR2 is SYDVKM. The CDR3 totals 14 residues. V gave up 4 bases and J gave up 13 bases; unmatched junction bases: 15. The CDR3 coding sequence is TGTGCCAGCAGTTATGACAGGGTCCGGATAGAGGTGTACTTC. Translation gives CASSYDRVRIEVYF.

This chain links TRBV10-3 with TRBJ2-2, with 9 bases lining up with TRBD1. Germline loops: CDR1 ENHRY, CDR2 SYGVKD. The CDR3 is 16 residues long. V shed 3 bases and J 6 bases; nucleotides not matched to a gene: 8. CDR3 in DNA: TGTGCCATCAGTGATACGACAGGGGGAAAGGCCGGGGAGCTGTTTTTT. It yields the protein CAISDTTGGKAGELFF.

The V gene is TRBV7-2, the J gene TRBJ1-2; TRBD1 agrees at 7 bases. The CDR3 contains 15 residues. In germline, CDR1 is SGHTA, CDR2 FQGNSA. V lost 5 bases to trimming and J lost 8 bases; unmatched junction nucleotides: 14. CDR3 DNA sequence: TGTGCCAGCAGCGTTATTGGGACAGACCCCCGGGGCTACACCTTC. Its translation: CASSVIGTDPRGYTF.

Here the CDR3 reads CASSPYREPAFF. CDR3 DNA sequence: TGTGCCAGCAGCCCCTACAGGGAGCCAGCTTTCTTT. The J gene is TRBJ1-1, the V gene TRBV7-8; D might be TRBD1 (6 bases). The CDR3 is made up of 12 amino acids. V gave up 5 bases and J gave up 10 bases, with 14 bases separating them. Looked up from germline, CDR1 is SGHVS and CDR2 is FQNEAQ.

The V call is TRBV18, the J call TRBJ2-5, with D maybe TRBD1 (6 bases). The germline V gene encodes CDR1 KGHSH and CDR2 LQKENI. The CDR3 totals 16 residues. Trimming stripped 5 bases from V and 5 bases from J, with 21 bases between. CDR3 amino acids: CASSTELAGVRETQYF. As DNA, the CDR3 is TGTGCCAGCTCAACCGAGCTGGCAGGGGTCCGCGAGACCCAGTACTTC.

The J gene is TRBJ2-7, the V gene TRBV5-1; tentative D call: TRBD1 (5 bases). V was cut by 0 bases and J by 7 bases, with 20 bases left in between. Germline CDR1 SGHRS, CDR2 YFSETQ. This CDR3 is built from 16 residues. CDR3 nucleotide sequence: TGCGCCAGCAGCTTGGGAAAAGGGGCGGCACCCGAGGAGCAGTACTTC. Residues: CASSLGKGAAPEEQYF. Complete variable domain (other parts from reference TRBV5-1 and TRBJ2-7): KAGVTQTPRYLIKTRGQQVTLSCSPISGHRSVSWYQQTPGQGLQFLFEYFSETQRNKGNFPGRFSGRQFSNSRSEMNVSTLELGDSALYLCASSLGKGAAPEEQYFGPGTRLTVT.

The chain has TRBV19 and TRBJ1-1, with no clear D. The CDR3 is 15 amino acids. Germline V CDR1 and CDR2: LNHDA, SQIVND (reference sequence). Between the trimmed V and J ends, which lost 2 bases and 5 bases, there was a span of 15 bases. CDR3 sequence (DNA): TGTGCCAGTAGTATAAAGGTTCAGCGAGAGACTGAAGCTTTCTTT. It yields the protein CASSIKVQRETEAFF.

The rearrangement joins TRBV27 to TRBJ1-4, with D possibly TRBD1 on 5 matching bases. V was clipped by 3 bases and J by 8 bases, with 13 bases between them. Germline V gene lookup returns CDR1 MNHEY and CDR2 SMNVEV (reference sequence). The CDR3 is made up of 14 amino acids. CDR3 in DNA: TGTGCCAGCAGTTTTAAACTAACAGGCGAAAAACTGTTTTTT. Its protein is CASSFKLTGEKLFF.

V is TRBV5-8 and J is TRBJ1-2; D is possibly TRBD1 (5 bases). The germline V gene encodes CDR1 SGHTS and CDR2 YDEGEE. Trimming left V 4 bases short and J 2 bases short, with 12 bases between. The CDR3 sequence is 14 residues long. The CDR3 sequence is CASSQGRGNYGYTF. Here the CDR3 DNA reads TGTGCCAGCAGCCAGGGTCGGGGGAACTATGGCTACACCTTC.

This chain links TRBV24-1 with TRBJ1-5; D possibly corresponds to TRBD1 (5 bases). Trimming removed 9 bases from V and 4 bases from J, with 15 bases in between. Looked up from germline, CDR1 is KGHDR and CDR2 is SFDVKD. The CDR3 sequence is 14 residues long. The DNA for the CDR3 is TGTGCCACCGCCAGGGTTTTGGTAAATCAGCCCCAGCATTTT. This sequence encodes CATARVLVNQPQHF.

The rearrangement joins TRBV6-2 or TRBV6-3 to TRBJ1-6; 8 bases fit TRBD1. Germline V lookup: CDR1 MNHEY, CDR2 SVGEGT. The CDR3 consists of 15 residues. V shed 2 bases, J shed 6 bases, and the junction held 3 bases outside the gene matches. In DNA, the CDR3 is TGTGCCAGCAGTTACCCACAGGGGGGTAATTCACCCCTCCACTTT. It translates to CASSYPQGGNSPLHF.

The chain joins TRBV6-2 or TRBV6-3 to TRBJ2-1; 8 bases align to TRBD1. The CDR3 spans 16 residues. CDR1 and CDR2 from the germline V gene are MNHEY and SVGEGT. V trimming: 4 bases; J trimming: 2 bases; junction bases outside the gene matches: 7. In nucleotides, the CDR3 is TGTGCCAGCAGTTGGGCACGGGACAGGCCCTACAATGAGCAGTTCTTC. This codes for CASSWARDRPYNEQFF.

This clone was recorded only once. The chain uses TRBV9 and TRBJ1-1, with D tentatively TRBD1 (5 bases). CDR1 SGDLS and CDR2 YYNGEE come from the germline V gene. Trimming cost V 0 bases and J 3 bases, with 9 bases left between them. This CDR3 is built from 14 residues. Here the CDR3 reads CASSVGGPDTEAFF. CDR3 in DNA: TGTGCCAGCAGCGTAGGGGGCCCGGACACTGAAGCTTTCTTT.

In this sample, this clone turned up a few times. The chain couples TRBV23-1 to TRBJ2-5; 9 bases match TRBD1. TRBV23-1 is an ORF, with its function uncertain. With 0 bases clipped from V and 4 bases from J, the junction kept 6 bases outside the gene matches. This CDR3 is 16 amino acids long. CDR3 sequence: CASSQSGQGSGETQYF. DNA of the CDR3: TGCGCCAGCAGTCAATCGGGACAGGGTTCGGGAGAGACCCAGTACTTC.

V and J are TRBV6-5 and TRBJ1-4; 10 bases are shared with TRBD1. The CDR3 has 14 amino acids. Germline V gene lookup returns CDR1 MNHEY and CDR2 SVGAGI. J gave up 7 bases and V 8 bases, and 7 bases lay outside the gene matches. The CDR3 sequence: CASEWTGGSEKLFF. CDR3 DNA sequence: TGTGCCAGCGAATGGACAGGGGGAAGTGAAAAACTGTTTTTT.

This chain connects TRBV4-3 to TRBJ2-7, with TRBD2 matching 8 bases. This CDR3 is 15 amino acids long. V lost 0 bases to trimming and J lost 5 bases; unmatched junction nucleotides: 6. Germline values: CDR1 LGHNA, CDR2 YSLEER. The CDR3, as DNA: TGCGCCAGCAGCCAAGACAGCGGGGGCCCCGACGAGCAGTACTTC. As protein: CASSQDSGGPDEQYF.

The chain links TRBV5-1 to TRBJ1-2; unclear D gene. The CDR3 runs to 13 residues. Looked up from germline, CDR1 is SGHRS and CDR2 is YFSETQ. The ends were cut back, 5 bases at V and 8 bases at J, with 16 bases in the middle. The CDR3 coding sequence is TGCGCCAGCAGGGCGACCTCCTCGGGAGGCTACACCTTC. This gives the protein CASRATSSGGYTF.

This chain joins TRBV7-3 and TRBJ2-5; a weak D match, TRBD2 (6 bases). With 2 bases removed from V and 0 bases from J, the gap between germline ends came to 10 bases. CDR1 is SGHTA, CDR2 FQGTGA, per germline. This CDR3 spans 15 amino acids. The CDR3 DNA follows: TGTGCCAGCAGCTTAGGGACTGGTTACCAAGAGACCCAGTACTTC. It is translated as CASSLGTGYQETQYF.

This chain links TRBV29-1 with TRBJ2-3; TRBD2 agrees at 11 bases. Germline V CDR1 and CDR2: SQVTM, ANQGSEA. V shed 7 bases, J shed 5 bases, and the junction held 8 bases outside the gene matches. The CDR3 has 14 residues. The CDR3 DNA follows: TGCAGCGCCTTACTAGCGGGAGTGGGAGATACGCAGTATTTT. Protein sequence: CSALLAGVGDTQYF.